This T cell receptor beta chain was documented in a study of beta chain features in type 1 diabetes. Overall study results and limits: Significant though moderate, a shortening of TCRB CDR3s appeared in all four CD4+ subsets of Type 1 diabetes patients.

Isolated RNA was reverse transcribed in full, so expressed TCRB transcripts were sequenced. Produced via immunoSEQ multiplex PCR; TCRdb's table is partial and in-frame only. The top ten hold roughly 0.77% of the sample, which has about 15,000 clones, 70% seen once. As for this clone: Its antigen is undetermined.

The CDR3 loop spans 16 amino acids. This TCR was sampled from a man aged 30 to 39 with type 1 diabetes. The chain links TRBV1 to TRBJ2-3; TRBD2 is taken as the D call from the table, unchecked against the DNA. TRBV1 is designated a pseudogene. Sample: stem cell memory CD4+ T cells from blood. CDR3 in amino acids: CTSSQAGTSDTDTQYF. For the CDR3, the DNA is TGCACCAGCAGCCAAGCCGGGACTAGCGACACAGATACGCAGTATTTT.